This T cell receptor beta chain was obtained from a study of blood T cell repertoires in COVID-19. Study-level information: Samples taken during acute and convalescent COVID-19 were collected in the United States, Italy and Spain.

Germline CDR1 and CDR2: SGHTA and FQGNSA. This CDR3 comprises 19 residues. V gave up 3 bases and J gave up 0 bases; unmatched junction bases: 9. Generated by immunoSEQ multiplex PCR, the TCRdb table keeps only in-frame clones and is missing some. The data contain 490,000 or so clones, approximately 90% of them singletons. This clone was picked up one time. Each recovered donor of Cohort 3 presented with two negative PCRs, clearance, or symptom resolution. The sample comprised PBMCs or T cells enriched from blood (not recorded which). This chain connects TRBV7-2 to TRBJ1-6; 9 bases line up with TRBD1. The source is an older woman who had recovered from COVID-19. The CDR3 here is CASSFRDREGSSYNSPLHF. CDR3 in DNA: TGTGCCAGCAGCTTCCGGGACAGGGAAGGCAGCTCCTATAATTCACCCCTCCACTTT.